The sequence of this TCR beta chain was determined in a study of identical twins. Trimming took 3 bases from V and 11 from J, leaving 20 bases between them. Germline values: CDR1 SGHDT, CDR2 YYEEEE. The CDR3 is 14 residues long. One entry per CDR3 protein results from TCRdb running MiXCR on the 5' RACE reads. The table shows approximately 210,000 distinct CDR3 sequences, with 5.5% to 7.5% occurring only once. The same data also contributed to another study, on T cells expressing NK-cell markers.

This clonotype was obtained from a young woman in good health. The source material was CD8+ T cells sorted from blood. The J gene is TRBJ1-1, the V gene TRBV5-6; a possible D gene is TRBD1 (6 bases). In DNA, the CDR3 is TGTGCCAGCAGCTCTACAGGGTACTCGCTTGGTGCTTTCTTT. It is translated as CASSSTGYSLGAFF.